This T cell receptor beta chain appears in the sequencing data of a study of CD8 T cells in ankylosing spondylitis. Comment on this clonotype: Its cognate antigen is unknown.

V was cut by 3 bases and J by 5 bases, with 11 bases left in between. The CDR3 sequence is 13 residues long. The germline V gene has CDR1 LNHDA and CDR2 SQIVND (reference sequence). Overall study results and limits: Roughly eight highly homologous variants made up a TCR beta motif that seemed to typify ankylosing spondylitis blood.

Libraries for TCR beta were made by quantitative 5'-RACE with molecular barcodes. TCRdb re-derived calls from the 5' RACE reads in MiXCR, one entry per CDR3 protein. The table has fewer than 250,000 distinct CDR3 sequences, about a sixth seen once; the top ten hold roughly 42%. The genes are TRBV19 and TRBJ2-7; a possible D gene is TRBD1 (5 bases). Sequencing used blood, either unsorted or a sorted T cell fraction (not recorded which). The clonotype originates from a male donor with ankylosing spondylitis. The chain's CDR3 is CASSIAGIDEQYF. For the CDR3, the DNA is TGTGCCAGTAGTATTGCAGGGATCGACGAGCAGTACTTC.